These T cell receptor beta chains were read from a single sample in a study of T cell repertoires in cytomegalovirus infection. These receptors are not linked to any known antigen. TCRdb re-analysed the reads in MiXCR, keeping a single row per CDR3 protein. Of 650,000 to 900,000 distinct CDR3 sequences listed, almost 30% are singletons. The sample was cultured CD8+ T cells from PBMCs, taken from culture after CMV antigen stimulation. These receptors were taken from a human donor in good health (CMV status not recorded). Some clones in this sample may be carry-over from other donors' samples. Each CDR3 is given with its conserved first and last residue. Each record gives: clone size, D gene, J gene, V gene, CDR3 DNA, CDR3 protein. A D gene is named only where the DNA matches it firmly. Rows give clone size only sometimes, using once, few, many, or a class for an expanded clone.

clone size: .; D gene: .; J gene: TRBJ2-4; V gene: TRBV14; CDR3 DNA: TGTGCCAGCAGCCAGCGGGACAGAAACATTCAGTACTTC; CDR3 protein: CASSQRDRNIQYF
clone size: many; D gene: TRBD1; J gene: TRBJ2-7; V gene: TRBV7-8; CDR3 DNA: TGTGCCAGCAGCTTACTGGACAGGTTGGAGAGATTTTCCTACGAGCAGTACTTC; CDR3 protein: CASSLLDRLERFSYEQYF
clone size: many; D gene: .; J gene: TRBJ2-2; V gene: TRBV5-5; CDR3 DNA: TGTGCCAGCGGCCGAGCGGGCTCGAACACCGGGGAGCTGTTTTTT; CDR3 protein: CASGRAGSNTGELFF
clone size: many; D gene: .; J gene: TRBJ2-3; V gene: TRBV7-2; CDR3 DNA: TGTGCCAGCAGCTCCCCCTGGGGACCCGGTTCCACAGATACGCAGTATTTT; CDR3 protein: CASSSPWGPGSTDTQYF
clone size: .; D gene: TRBD1; J gene: TRBJ2-1; V gene: TRBV27; CDR3 DNA: TGTGCCAGCAGTCCTACCGGACAGGGAACGAATGAGCAGTTCTTC; CDR3 protein: CASSPTGQGTNEQFF
clone size: .; D gene: TRBD2; J gene: TRBJ2-1; V gene: TRBV6-2/TRBV6-3; CDR3 DNA: TGTGCCAGCAGTTACCAGCGGGGGGGCCGGAATGAGCAGTTCTTC; CDR3 protein: CASSYQRGGRNEQFF
clone size: .; D gene: .; J gene: TRBJ2-1; V gene: TRBV6-2/TRBV6-3; CDR3 DNA: TGTGCCAGCACTTCTTGGGGGGGCCGGGAGCAGTTCTTC; CDR3 protein: CASTSWGGREQFF
clone size: .; D gene: .; J gene: TRBJ2-1; V gene: TRBV7-9; CDR3 DNA: TGTGCCATCCCTAGGGGACTTAACAATGAGCAGTTCTTC; CDR3 protein: CAIPRGLNNEQFF
clone size: many; D gene: .; J gene: TRBJ1-1; V gene: TRBV7-8; CDR3 DNA: TGTGCCAGCAGCTTAGCGCACCTTCGGGACACTGAAGCTTTCTTT; CDR3 protein: CASSLAHLRDTEAFF
clone size: .; D gene: .; J gene: TRBJ2-1; V gene: TRBV12-3/TRBV12-4; CDR3 DNA: TGTGCCAGCAGCCCTTGGATTACCGAGTACAATGAGCAGTTCTTC; CDR3 protein: CASSPWITEYNEQFF
clone size: few; D gene: .; J gene: TRBJ1-5; V gene: TRBV12-3/TRBV12-4; CDR3 DNA: TGTGCCGTCGGAGGGCGGATCAATCAGCCCCAGCATTTT; CDR3 protein: CAVGGRINQPQHF
clone size: few; D gene: .; J gene: TRBJ1-6; V gene: TRBV27; CDR3 DNA: TGTGCCAGCAGCCTAGGACTTTCCTATAATTCACCCCTCCACTTT; CDR3 protein: CASSLGLSYNSPLHF
clone size: few; D gene: .; J gene: TRBJ2-5; V gene: TRBV7-6; CDR3 DNA: TGTGCCAGTGGGGTGATGGGCGGGATAGAAGAGACCCAGTACTTC; CDR3 protein: CASGVMGGIEETQYF
clone size: .; D gene: .; J gene: TRBJ1-5; V gene: TRBV19; CDR3 DNA: TGTGCCAGTAGTATCGACAGCCGTGGGCCCCAGCATTTT; CDR3 protein: CASSIDSRGPQHF
clone size: few; D gene: .; J gene: TRBJ2-1; V gene: TRBV2; CDR3 DNA: TGTGCCAGCAGTCTGGCGTGGGGGGACTACAATGAGCAGTTCTTC; CDR3 protein: CASSLAWGDYNEQFF
clone size: few; D gene: TRBD1; J gene: TRBJ1-1; V gene: TRBV7-9; CDR3 DNA: TGTGCCAGCAGCCAAGACCGGGGGACAGGGGAGGACACTGAAGCTTTCTTT; CDR3 protein: CASSQDRGTGEDTEAFF
clone size: few; D gene: TRBD1; J gene: TRBJ2-1; V gene: TRBV6-5; CDR3 DNA: TGTGCCAGCAGTTACGGGACAGCTAAAAATGAGCAGTTCTTC; CDR3 protein: CASSYGTAKNEQFF
clone size: .; D gene: .; J gene: TRBJ1-1; V gene: TRBV3-1; CDR3 DNA: TGTGCCAGCAGCCAAGGATGGTCCACTGAAGCTTTCTTT; CDR3 protein: CASSQGWSTEAFF
clone size: .; D gene: .; J gene: TRBJ2-7; V gene: TRBV5-8; CDR3 DNA: TGTGCCAGCAGCTTAAGCGGACACGGGGTTTTAGATTACGAGCAGTACTTC; CDR3 protein: CASSLSGHGVLDYEQYF
clone size: few; D gene: .; J gene: TRBJ2-1; V gene: TRBV2; CDR3 DNA: TGTGCCAGCATAGGCCAGTACAATGAGCAGTTCTTC; CDR3 protein: CASIGQYNEQFF
clone size: .; D gene: .; J gene: TRBJ2-2; V gene: TRBV6-5; CDR3 DNA: TGTGCCAGCAGTTACGGAATAGAAACGAACACCGGGGAGCTGTTTTTT; CDR3 protein: CASSYGIETNTGELFF
clone size: .; D gene: .; J gene: TRBJ2-6; V gene: TRBV6-5; CDR3 DNA: TGTGCCAGCAGTTACCTCGTTGGGGCCAACGTCCTGACTTTC; CDR3 protein: CASSYLVGANVLTF
clone size: .; D gene: .; J gene: TRBJ1-1; V gene: TRBV6-5; CDR3 DNA: TGTGCCAGCAGGACGGCCCAGGACACAAAGAACACTGAAGCTTTCTTT; CDR3 protein: CASRTAQDTKNTEAFF
clone size: .; D gene: TRBD2; J gene: TRBJ2-5; V gene: TRBV7-6; CDR3 DNA: TGTGCCAGCAGCTTAGGGCGGGGGGGCCTGGAGACCCAGTACTTC; CDR3 protein: CASSLGRGGLETQYF
clone size: .; D gene: .; J gene: TRBJ2-7; V gene: TRBV6-5; CDR3 DNA: TGTGCCAGCAGTTACGGGGTGGACTACGAGCAGTACTTC; CDR3 protein: CASSYGVDYEQYF
clone size: .; D gene: TRBD1; J gene: TRBJ1-2; V gene: TRBV27; CDR3 DNA: TGTGCCAGCAGGTCAACAGGGGGCGCAGCTGGCTACACCTTC; CDR3 protein: CASRSTGGAAGYTF
clone size: .; D gene: .; J gene: TRBJ1-5; V gene: TRBV27; CDR3 DNA: TGTGCCAGCAGTCCATACGGGGCGATTTATCAGCCCCAGCATTTT; CDR3 protein: CASSPYGAIYQPQHF
clone size: .; D gene: .; J gene: TRBJ1-2; V gene: TRBV7-8; CDR3 DNA: TGTGCCAGCAGCTTAGGACTGATGGACTATGGCTACACCTTC; CDR3 protein: CASSLGLMDYGYTF
clone size: few; D gene: .; J gene: TRBJ2-1; V gene: TRBV4-3; CDR3 DNA: TGCGCCAGCAGCCATAAGAATTACAGGGGAGGGCTCAATGAGCAGTTCTTC; CDR3 protein: CASSHKNYRGGLNEQFF
clone size: few; D gene: TRBD2; J gene: TRBJ2-5; V gene: TRBV15; CDR3 DNA: TGTGCCACCAGCAGAGATCGCCGGGGACTACGAGAGACCCAGTACTTC; CDR3 protein: CATSRDRRGLRETQYF
clone size: .; D gene: TRBD2; J gene: TRBJ2-1; V gene: TRBV19; CDR3 DNA: TGTGCCAGTAGTGGGACTAGCGGTTCAAATGTCTACAATGAGCAGTTCTTC; CDR3 protein: CASSGTSGSNVYNEQFF
clone size: .; D gene: .; J gene: TRBJ2-5; V gene: TRBV6-6; CDR3 DNA: TGTGCCAGCAGTTACTCTGGAGCGGAGACCCAGTACTTC; CDR3 protein: CASSYSGAETQYF
clone size: once; D gene: .; J gene: TRBJ1-1; V gene: TRBV7-6; CDR3 DNA: TGTGCCAGCAGCATATCCGGGGAGGGTCGGGCTTTCTTT; CDR3 protein: CASSISGEGRAFF
clone size: .; D gene: .; J gene: TRBJ2-1; V gene: TRBV27; CDR3 DNA: TGTGCCAGCAGTTTATCGGCCCTCAATGAGCAGTTCTTC; CDR3 protein: CASSLSALNEQFF
clone size: .; D gene: .; J gene: TRBJ1-2; V gene: TRBV29-1; CDR3 DNA: TGCAGCGTTGATGGTCTGGGGCGGGACTACTATGGCTACACCTTC; CDR3 protein: CSVDGLGRDYYGYTF
clone size: .; D gene: TRBD1; J gene: TRBJ2-1; V gene: TRBV27; CDR3 DNA: TGTGCCAGCAGTTCAGGGGGATTGTACAATGAGCAGTTCTTC; CDR3 protein: CASSSGGLYNEQFF
clone size: many; D gene: .; J gene: TRBJ1-1; V gene: TRBV12-3/TRBV12-4; CDR3 DNA: TGTGCCAGCAGTTTTGAGGGTTTGAACACTGAAGCTTTCTTT; CDR3 protein: CASSFEGLNTEAFF
clone size: few; D gene: .; J gene: TRBJ1-6; V gene: TRBV2; CDR3 DNA: TGTGCCAGCATTTGGATCGCCCTCCACTTT; CDR3 protein: CASIWIALHF
clone size: few; D gene: .; J gene: TRBJ2-5; V gene: TRBV24-1; CDR3 DNA: TGTGCCACCAGTGATTCGCTCCAAATCCGGGACCGGCAAGAGACCCAGTACTTC; CDR3 protein: CATSDSLQIRDRQETQYF
clone size: .; D gene: TRBD1; J gene: TRBJ2-1; V gene: TRBV4-1; CDR3 DNA: TGCGCCAGCAGCCAAGTATCACAGGGGACCTACAATGAGCAGTTCTTC; CDR3 protein: CASSQVSQGTYNEQFF
clone size: .; D gene: .; J gene: TRBJ2-3; V gene: TRBV6-6; CDR3 DNA: TGTGCCAGCCAGGGGACCCCTCTCACAGATACGCAGTATTTT; CDR3 protein: CASQGTPLTDTQYF
clone size: .; D gene: TRBD1; J gene: TRBJ1-4; V gene: TRBV4-3; CDR3 DNA: TGCGCCAGCAGCCCATCCGGGACAGGGGGCGAAAAACTGTTTTTT; CDR3 protein: CASSPSGTGGEKLFF
clone size: .; D gene: TRBD2; J gene: TRBJ2-7; V gene: TRBV11-3; CDR3 DNA: TGTGCCAGCAGCTCTCTAGCGGGGCCCTCCTACGAGCAGTACTTC; CDR3 protein: CASSSLAGPSYEQYF
clone size: .; D gene: .; J gene: TRBJ2-7; V gene: TRBV27; CDR3 DNA: TGTGCCAGCAGTTTAGAGGGAGGAGAAGAGCAGTACTTC; CDR3 protein: CASSLEGGEEQYF
clone size: .; D gene: .; J gene: TRBJ2-5; V gene: TRBV4-1; CDR3 DNA: TGCGCCAGCAGCCGGCGAGGGGATAGCGCGAGAGAGACCCAGTACTTC; CDR3 protein: CASSRRGDSARETQYF
clone size: few; D gene: TRBD2; J gene: TRBJ2-1; V gene: TRBV14; CDR3 DNA: TGTGCCAGCAGCCAAGCGGTAATAGCGGGGTCCTACAATGAGCAGTTCTTC; CDR3 protein: CASSQAVIAGSYNEQFF
clone size: .; D gene: .; J gene: TRBJ2-1; V gene: TRBV15; CDR3 DNA: TGTGCCACCAGCTTACAGATATACAATGAGCAGTTCTTC; CDR3 protein: CATSLQIYNEQFF
clone size: .; D gene: .; J gene: TRBJ2-1; V gene: TRBV6-1; CDR3 DNA: TGTGCCAGCAGTGAAGCGGGTGGGGCGGGGGCGGTACAGTTCTTC; CDR3 protein: CASSEAGGAGAVQFF
clone size: .; D gene: .; J gene: TRBJ1-5; V gene: TRBV12-5; CDR3 DNA: TGTGCTAGTGGCTACCTCCGCAATCAGCCCCAGCATTTT; CDR3 protein: CASGYLRNQPQHF
clone size: .; D gene: .; J gene: TRBJ1-5; V gene: TRBV6-6; CDR3 DNA: TGTGCCAGCAGGGGGCAAGAAAAGAGTCAGCCCCAGCATTTT; CDR3 protein: CASRGQEKSQPQHF